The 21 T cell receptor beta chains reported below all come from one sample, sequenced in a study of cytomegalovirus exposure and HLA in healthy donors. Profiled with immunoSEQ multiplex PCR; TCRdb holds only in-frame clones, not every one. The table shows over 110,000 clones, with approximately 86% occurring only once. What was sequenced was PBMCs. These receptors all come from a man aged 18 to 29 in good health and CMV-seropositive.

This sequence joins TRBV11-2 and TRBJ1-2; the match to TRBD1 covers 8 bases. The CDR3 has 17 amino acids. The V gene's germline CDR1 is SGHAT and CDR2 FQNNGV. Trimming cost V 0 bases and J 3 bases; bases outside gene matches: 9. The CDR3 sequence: CASSLDAGGSVDYGYTF. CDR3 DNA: TGTGCCAGCAGCTTAGATGCAGGGGGCAGCGTGGACTATGGCTACACCTTC.

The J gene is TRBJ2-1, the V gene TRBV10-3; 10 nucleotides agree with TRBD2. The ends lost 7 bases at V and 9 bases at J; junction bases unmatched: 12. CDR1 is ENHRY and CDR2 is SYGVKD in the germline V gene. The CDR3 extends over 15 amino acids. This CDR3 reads CAIKPASGSGSEQFF. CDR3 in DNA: TGTGCCATCAAGCCAGCTAGCGGGAGTGGAAGTGAGCAGTTCTTC.

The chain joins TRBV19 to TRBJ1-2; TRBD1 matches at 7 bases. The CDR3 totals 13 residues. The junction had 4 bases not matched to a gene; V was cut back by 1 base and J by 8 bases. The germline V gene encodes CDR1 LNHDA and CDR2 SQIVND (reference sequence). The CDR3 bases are TGTGCCAGTAGTATAGCTGCAGGGGGAGGCTACACCTTC. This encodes CASSIAAGGGYTF.

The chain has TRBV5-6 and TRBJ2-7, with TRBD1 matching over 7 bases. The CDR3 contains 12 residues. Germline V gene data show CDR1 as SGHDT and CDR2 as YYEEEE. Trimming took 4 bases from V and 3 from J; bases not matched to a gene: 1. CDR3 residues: CASSRDSYEQYF. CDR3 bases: TGTGCCAGCAGCCGGGACAGCTACGAGCAGTACTTC.

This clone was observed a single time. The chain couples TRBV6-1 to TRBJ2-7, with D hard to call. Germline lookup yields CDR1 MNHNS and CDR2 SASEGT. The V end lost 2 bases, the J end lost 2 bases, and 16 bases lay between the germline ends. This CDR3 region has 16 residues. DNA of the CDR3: TGTGCCAGCAGTGAACCCCTTGCAGGTTCGGCCTACGAGCAGTACTTC. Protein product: CASSEPLAGSAYEQYF.

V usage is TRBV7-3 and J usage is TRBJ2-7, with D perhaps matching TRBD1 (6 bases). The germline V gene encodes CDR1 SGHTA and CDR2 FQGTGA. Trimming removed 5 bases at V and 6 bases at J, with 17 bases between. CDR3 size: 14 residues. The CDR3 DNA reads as TGTGCCAGCAGCCCCTCCTGGGACATCAGCGAGCAGTACTTC. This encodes CASSPSWDISEQYF.

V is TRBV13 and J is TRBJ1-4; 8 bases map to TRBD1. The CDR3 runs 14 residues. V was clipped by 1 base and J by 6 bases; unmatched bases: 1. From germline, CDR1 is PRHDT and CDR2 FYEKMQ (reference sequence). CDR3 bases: TGTGCCAGCAGCTTAGAACAGGGGGATGAAAAACTGTTTTTT. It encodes CASSLEQGDEKLFF. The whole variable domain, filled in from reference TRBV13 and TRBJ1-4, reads AAGVIQSPRHLIKEKRETATLKCYPIPRHDTVYWYQQGPGQDPQFLISFYEKMQSDKGSIPDRFSAQQFSDYHSELNMSSLELGDSALYFCASSLEQGDEKLFFGSGTQLSVL.

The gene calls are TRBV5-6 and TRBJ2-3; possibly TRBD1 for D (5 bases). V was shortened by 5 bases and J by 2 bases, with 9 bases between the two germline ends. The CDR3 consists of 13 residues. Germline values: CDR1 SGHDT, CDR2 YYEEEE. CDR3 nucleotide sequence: TGTGCCAGCAGAAACAGGAACACAGATACGCAGTATTTT. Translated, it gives CASRNRNTDTQYF.

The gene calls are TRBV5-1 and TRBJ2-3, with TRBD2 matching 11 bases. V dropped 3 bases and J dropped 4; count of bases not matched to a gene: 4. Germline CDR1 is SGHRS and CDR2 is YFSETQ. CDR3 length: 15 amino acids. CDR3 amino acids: CASSSNSGGADTQYF. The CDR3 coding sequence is TGCGCCAGCAGCTCCAATAGCGGGGGGGCAGATACGCAGTATTTT.

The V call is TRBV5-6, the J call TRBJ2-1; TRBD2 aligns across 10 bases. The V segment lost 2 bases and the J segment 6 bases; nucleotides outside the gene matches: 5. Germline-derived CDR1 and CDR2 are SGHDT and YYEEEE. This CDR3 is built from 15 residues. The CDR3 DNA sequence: TGTGCCAGCAGCTTTCGCAGCGGGGGGGCCAATGAGCAGTTCTTC. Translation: CASSFRSGGANEQFF.

The CDR3 nucleotides read TGTGCCATCAGTCCCGGGACAGAAGGCCTTGGTACTGGCTACACCTTC. This translates into CAISPGTEGLGTGYTF. This sequence joins TRBV10-3 and TRBJ1-2, with TRBD1 matching 7 bases. There are 16 residues in the CDR3. V dropped 5 bases and J dropped 7; count of bases not matched to a gene: 16. Germline lookup yields CDR1 ENHRY and CDR2 SYGVKD.

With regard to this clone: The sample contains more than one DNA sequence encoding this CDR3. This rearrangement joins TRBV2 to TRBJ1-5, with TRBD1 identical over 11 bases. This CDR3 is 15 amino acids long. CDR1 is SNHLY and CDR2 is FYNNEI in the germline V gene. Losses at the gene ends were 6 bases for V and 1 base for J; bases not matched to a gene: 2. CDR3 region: CASRRDRGSNQPQHF. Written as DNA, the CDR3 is TGTGCCAGCAGACGGGACAGGGGGAGCAATCAGCCCCAGCATTTT.

The CDR3, as DNA: TGTGCCTCCAGGGGGAGCTCCTACGAGCAGTACTTC. Translation gives CASRGSSYEQYF. The chain combines TRBV2 with TRBJ2-7; 7 nucleotides align to TRBD1. This CDR3 spans 12 amino acids. The germline V gene has CDR1 SNHLY and CDR2 FYNNEI. Losses at the gene ends were 11 bases for V and 0 bases for J; bases not matched to a gene: 4.

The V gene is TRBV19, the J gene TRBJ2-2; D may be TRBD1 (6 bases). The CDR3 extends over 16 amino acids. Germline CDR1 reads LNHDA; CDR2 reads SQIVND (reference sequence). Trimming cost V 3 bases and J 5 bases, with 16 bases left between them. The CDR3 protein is CASSIRAGAGTGELFF. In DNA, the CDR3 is TGTGCCAGTAGTATTCGGGCAGGGGCCGGAACCGGGGAGCTGTTTTTT.

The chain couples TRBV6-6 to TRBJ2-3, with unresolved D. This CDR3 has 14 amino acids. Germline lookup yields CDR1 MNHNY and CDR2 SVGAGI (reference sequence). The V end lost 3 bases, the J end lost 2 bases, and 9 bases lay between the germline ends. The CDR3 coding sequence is TGTGCCAGCAGTTATACTACCCCCACAGATACGCAGTATTTT. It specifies CASSYTTPTDTQYF.

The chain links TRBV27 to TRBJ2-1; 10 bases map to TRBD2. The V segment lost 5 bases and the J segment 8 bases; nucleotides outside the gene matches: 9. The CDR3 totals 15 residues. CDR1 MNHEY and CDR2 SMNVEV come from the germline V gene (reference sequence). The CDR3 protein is CASSPGSGGAYEQFF. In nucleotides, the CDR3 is TGTGCCAGCAGTCCGGGGAGCGGGGGGGCCTATGAGCAGTTCTTC.

The CDR3 spells CASGGGTEDYGYTF. In DNA form, the CDR3 reads TGTGCCAGCGGAGGGGGGACAGAAGACTATGGCTACACCTTC. The J gene is TRBJ1-2, the V gene TRBV2; TRBD1 matches at 7 bases. Germline CDR1 and CDR2: SNHLY and FYNNEI. The CDR3 has 14 amino acids. The junction had 9 bases not matched to a gene; V was cut back by 8 bases and J by 3 bases.

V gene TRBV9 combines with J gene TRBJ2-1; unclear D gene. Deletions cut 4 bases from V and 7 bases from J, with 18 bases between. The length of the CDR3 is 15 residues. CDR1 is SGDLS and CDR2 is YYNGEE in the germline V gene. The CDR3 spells CASSLSPSPENEQFF. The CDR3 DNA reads TGTGCCAGCAGCCTTAGTCCATCGCCCGAAAATGAGCAGTTCTTC.

The CDR3 sequence: CASSGRVGETQYF. The CDR3 bases are TGTGCCAGCAGCGGGAGGGTTGGGGAGACCCAGTACTTC. The chain carries TRBV21-1 and TRBJ2-5; TRBD2 reflects the table's D call only, with no check against the DNA. TRBV21-1 is described as a pseudogene. CDR3 length: 13 amino acids.

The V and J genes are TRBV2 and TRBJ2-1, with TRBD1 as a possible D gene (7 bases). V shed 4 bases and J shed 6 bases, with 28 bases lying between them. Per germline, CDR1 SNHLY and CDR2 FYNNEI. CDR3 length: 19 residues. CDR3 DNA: TGTGCCAGCAGTGTCCGCGGGACAGAAACCCGAAATCTATTCAATGAGCAGTTCTTC. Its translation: CASSVRGTETRNLFNEQFF.

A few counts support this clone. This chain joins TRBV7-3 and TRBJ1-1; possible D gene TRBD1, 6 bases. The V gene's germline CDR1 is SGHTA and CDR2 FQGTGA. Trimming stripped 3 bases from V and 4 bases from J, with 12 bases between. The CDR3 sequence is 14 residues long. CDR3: CASSFNRESTEAFF. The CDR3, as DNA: TGTGCCAGCAGCTTCAACAGGGAGAGCACTGAAGCTTTCTTT. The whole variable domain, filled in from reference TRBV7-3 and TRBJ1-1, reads GAGVSQTPSNKVTEKGKYVELRCDPISGHTALYWYRQSLGQGPEFLIYFQGTGAADDSGLPNDRFFAVRPEGSVSTLKIQRTERGDSAVYLCASSFNRESTEAFFGQGTRLTVV.